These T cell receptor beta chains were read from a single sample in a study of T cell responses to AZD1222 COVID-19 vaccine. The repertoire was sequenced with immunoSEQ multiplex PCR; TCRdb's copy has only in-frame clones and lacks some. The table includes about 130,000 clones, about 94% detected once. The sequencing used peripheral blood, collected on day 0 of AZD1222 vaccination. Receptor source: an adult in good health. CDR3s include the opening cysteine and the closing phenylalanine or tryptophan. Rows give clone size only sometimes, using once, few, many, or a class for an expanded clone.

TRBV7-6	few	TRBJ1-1	CASSLGGDTEAFF
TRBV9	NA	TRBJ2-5	CASSGTGEQETQYF
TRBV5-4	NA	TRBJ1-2	CASSLASGTGRSYGYTF
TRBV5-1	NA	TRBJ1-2	CASSPLWDRAVSNYGYTF
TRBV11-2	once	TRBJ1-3	CASSLQGGGNTIYF
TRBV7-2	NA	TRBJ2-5	CASSPASQETQYF
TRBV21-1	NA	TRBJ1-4	CASSKAHRTANEKLFF
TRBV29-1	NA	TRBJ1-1	CSVGDLQGAYTEAFF
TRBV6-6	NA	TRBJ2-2	CASILAGETGELFF
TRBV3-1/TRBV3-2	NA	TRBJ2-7	CASSQAQGGYEQYF
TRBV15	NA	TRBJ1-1	CATSRDPGPDTEAFF
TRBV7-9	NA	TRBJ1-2	CASSLDWGWGYTF
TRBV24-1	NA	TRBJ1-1	CATSDCIGGDPNTEAFF
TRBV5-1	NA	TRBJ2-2	CASSIGQGVGELFF
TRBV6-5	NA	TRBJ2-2	CASTGTGTGELFF
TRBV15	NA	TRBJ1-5	CATSRVDSGQPQHF
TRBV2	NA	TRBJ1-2	CASSDPEAYGYTF
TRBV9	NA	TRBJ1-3	CASSSTGNTIYF
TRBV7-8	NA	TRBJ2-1	CASSIGRVGVNEQFF
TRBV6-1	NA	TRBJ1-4	CASSEGGGVEKLFF
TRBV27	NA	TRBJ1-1	CASSLGISHDWNTEAFF
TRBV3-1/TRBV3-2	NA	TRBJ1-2	CASSQDLGGRINGYTF
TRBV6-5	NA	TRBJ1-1	CASSYSPGLRTEAFF
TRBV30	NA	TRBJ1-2	CAWSPHNYGYTF
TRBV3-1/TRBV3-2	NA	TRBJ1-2	CASSQGGGYTF
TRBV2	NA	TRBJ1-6	CASGGTANGSPLHF
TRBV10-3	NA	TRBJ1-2	CAISEAGDFGARGYTF
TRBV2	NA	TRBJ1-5	CASSEEQGNQPQHF
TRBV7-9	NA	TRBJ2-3	CASSTTASGTQYF